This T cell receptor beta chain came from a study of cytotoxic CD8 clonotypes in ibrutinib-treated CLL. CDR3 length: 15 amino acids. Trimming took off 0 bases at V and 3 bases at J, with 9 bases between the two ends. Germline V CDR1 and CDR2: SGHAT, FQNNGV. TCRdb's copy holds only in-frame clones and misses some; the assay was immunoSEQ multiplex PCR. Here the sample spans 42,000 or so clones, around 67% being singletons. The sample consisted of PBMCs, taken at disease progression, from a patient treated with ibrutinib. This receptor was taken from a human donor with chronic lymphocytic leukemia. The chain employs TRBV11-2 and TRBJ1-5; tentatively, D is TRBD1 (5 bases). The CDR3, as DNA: TGTGCCAGCAGCTTAGATGGGACCTTCAATCAGCCCCAGCATTTT. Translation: CASSLDGTFNQPQHF.